This is a list of T cell receptor beta chains from one sample in a study of blood T cells in healthy people across ages. TCRdb reprocessed the 5' RACE reads via MiXCR and lists one record per CDR3 protein. The table has 600,000 to 1,000,000 distinct CDR3 sequences, 20% to 25% seen once. This same sample was also part of a study on T cells of mothers and their children.

The source material was blood. These receptor sequences come from a boy younger than 18 in good health. Each CDR3 is given with its conserved first and last residue. D genes are given only for firm matches. The size field is filled for only some rows; it gives once, few, many or a size class.

clone size: few
V gene: TRBV7-2
D gene: .
J gene: TRBJ2-3
CDR3 DNA: TGTGCCAGCAGCCTGGCGTGGGGCCCGCCAGATACGCAGTATTTT
CDR3 protein: CASSLAWGPPDTQYF

clone size: .
V gene: TRBV30
D gene: .
J gene: TRBJ2-5
CDR3 DNA: TGTGCCTGGGACCACCCCAAGACCCAGTACTTC
CDR3 protein: CAWDHPKTQYF

clone size: many
V gene: TRBV20-1
D gene: .
J gene: TRBJ2-1
CDR3 DNA: TGCAGTGCTAGAGATGAGGGGCAGCTAGCGCGGTCCTACAATGAGCAGTTCTTC
CDR3 protein: CSARDEGQLARSYNEQFF

clone size: few
V gene: TRBV5-1
D gene: .
J gene: TRBJ1-1
CDR3 DNA: TGCGCCAGCAGCTCGACAGGATTGAACACTGAAGCTTTCTTT
CDR3 protein: CASSSTGLNTEAFF

clone size: .
V gene: TRBV11-1
D gene: .
J gene: TRBJ2-7
CDR3 DNA: TGTGCCAGCAGCTTAGCTCAGTTCTCCTACGAGCAGTACTTC
CDR3 protein: CASSLAQFSYEQYF

clone size: few
V gene: TRBV12-3/TRBV12-4
D gene: .
J gene: TRBJ2-5
CDR3 DNA: TGTGCCAGCAGTGGACCCTTCGCGGAGACCCAGTACTTC
CDR3 protein: CASSGPFAETQYF

clone size: few
V gene: TRBV4-3
D gene: TRBD1
J gene: TRBJ1-2
CDR3 DNA: TGCGCCAGCAGCCAGACAGGGGCAGGTAGCTATGGCTACACCTTC
CDR3 protein: CASSQTGAGSYGYTF

clone size: .
V gene: TRBV7-9
D gene: .
J gene: TRBJ1-2
CDR3 DNA: TGTGCCAGCAGCTTAGCGCTCGGGGGGCATGGCTACACCTTC
CDR3 protein: CASSLALGGHGYTF

clone size: few
V gene: TRBV28
D gene: TRBD1
J gene: TRBJ2-5
CDR3 DNA: TGTGCCAGCAGTTTCCATCCGGACAGGCAAGAGACCCAGTACTTC
CDR3 protein: CASSFHPDRQETQYF

clone size: .
V gene: TRBV20-1
D gene: .
J gene: TRBJ2-3
CDR3 DNA: TGCAGTGCTAGAGGTCGGATGGTTTCCACGCAGTATTTT
CDR3 protein: CSARGRMVSTQYF

clone size: few
V gene: TRBV5-1
D gene: .
J gene: TRBJ1-4
CDR3 DNA: TGCGCCAGCACCTTGTGGGCGCAAACCCAAAAACTGTTTTTT
CDR3 protein: CASTLWAQTQKLFF

clone size: .
V gene: TRBV6-5
D gene: .
J gene: TRBJ2-6
CDR3 DNA: TGTGCCAGCAGGGCTCATGGGGCCAACGTCCTGACTTTC
CDR3 protein: CASRAHGANVLTF

clone size: .
V gene: TRBV3-1
D gene: .
J gene: TRBJ2-2
CDR3 DNA: TGTGCCAGCAGCCAGCCGACAGTAACCGGGGAGCTGTTTTTT
CDR3 protein: CASSQPTVTGELFF

clone size: few
V gene: TRBV20-1
D gene: TRBD1
J gene: TRBJ2-3
CDR3 DNA: TGCAGTGCACCTGGACAGGGTGACACAGATACGCAGTATTTT
CDR3 protein: CSAPGQGDTDTQYF

clone size: .
V gene: TRBV6-1
D gene: TRBD1
J gene: TRBJ1-4
CDR3 DNA: TGTGCCAGCGTCAGACAGGGAGGGGGTGAAAAACTGTTTTTT
CDR3 protein: CASVRQGGGEKLFF

clone size: .
V gene: TRBV12-3/TRBV12-4
D gene: .
J gene: TRBJ1-5
CDR3 DNA: TGTGCCAGCAGTTTAAGCTTTGGAAGCAATCAGCCCCAGCATTTT
CDR3 protein: CASSLSFGSNQPQHF

clone size: few
V gene: TRBV7-8
D gene: TRBD2
J gene: TRBJ2-4
CDR3 DNA: TGTGCCAGCAGCTCCAGGACTAGCGGGAGGAACATTCAGTACTTC
CDR3 protein: CASSSRTSGRNIQYF

clone size: .
V gene: TRBV29-1
D gene: .
J gene: TRBJ2-7
CDR3 DNA: TGCAGCGTTGTCCCCGGGGGTCAGTTCTCCTACGAGCAGTACTTC
CDR3 protein: CSVVPGGQFSYEQYF

clone size: .
V gene: TRBV3-1
D gene: .
J gene: TRBJ2-7
CDR3 DNA: TGTGCCAGCAGCCAAGGTCTATTGGGCGAGCAGTACTTC
CDR3 protein: CASSQGLLGEQYF

clone size: few
V gene: TRBV12-3/TRBV12-4
D gene: TRBD2
J gene: TRBJ2-5
CDR3 DNA: TGTGCCAGCAGCCGGCTAGCGGGGTATCGAGAGACCCAGTACTTC
CDR3 protein: CASSRLAGYRETQYF

clone size: .
V gene: TRBV6-1
D gene: TRBD2
J gene: TRBJ2-7
CDR3 DNA: TGTGCCAGCAGGGGACTAGCGGGGGTCTCGAGCTCCTACGAGCAGTACTTC
CDR3 protein: CASRGLAGVSSSYEQYF

clone size: .
V gene: TRBV4-3
D gene: .
J gene: TRBJ1-5
CDR3 DNA: TGCGCCAGCAGCCAAGATCTCGACAGCAATCAGCCCCAGCATTTT
CDR3 protein: CASSQDLDSNQPQHF

clone size: few
V gene: TRBV4-3
D gene: .
J gene: TRBJ1-2
CDR3 DNA: TGCGCCAGCAGCCAAGTCCTCCAGCTGAACTATGGCTACACCTTC
CDR3 protein: CASSQVLQLNYGYTF

clone size: .
V gene: TRBV28
D gene: .
J gene: TRBJ1-2
CDR3 DNA: TGTGCCAGCAGACACAGGCCCGGGTTTGGCTACACCTTC
CDR3 protein: CASRHRPGFGYTF

clone size: few
V gene: TRBV5-1
D gene: TRBD1
J gene: TRBJ2-1
CDR3 DNA: TGCGCCAGCAGCTGGGGGACAGTTAACAATGAGCAGTTCTTC
CDR3 protein: CASSWGTVNNEQFF

clone size: few
V gene: TRBV7-3
D gene: TRBD1
J gene: TRBJ1-1
CDR3 DNA: TGTGCCAGCAGCTGGACCTCCCCCTCGGGACAGGTCAGAAGGGCTGAAGCTTTCTTT
CDR3 protein: CASSWTSPSGQVRRAEAFF

clone size: .
V gene: TRBV27
D gene: .
J gene: TRBJ1-6
CDR3 DNA: TGTGCCAGCAGTCCTCGAGATTATAATTCACCCCTCCACTTT
CDR3 protein: CASSPRDYNSPLHF

clone size: .
V gene: TRBV25-1
D gene: .
J gene: TRBJ2-5
CDR3 DNA: TGTGCCAGCAGTGCCGGCGGCGCTTTGAGGGTCTTC
CDR3 protein: CASSAGGALRVF

clone size: .
V gene: TRBV4-1
D gene: TRBD1
J gene: TRBJ2-7
CDR3 DNA: TGCGCCAGCAGCCAAGAATACAGGGGGTGGGACGAGCAGTACTTC
CDR3 protein: CASSQEYRGWDEQYF

clone size: .
V gene: TRBV28
D gene: .
J gene: TRBJ2-7
CDR3 DNA: TGTGCCACTAAGGCCGCGGGATGGGAAGGCGAGCAGTACTTC
CDR3 protein: CATKAAGWEGEQYF